This entry lists 15 T cell receptor beta chains sequenced from one sample in a study of T cells after yellow fever vaccination. MiXCR, run by TCRdb on the 5' RACE reads, gives a single entry per CDR3 protein. This table has some 350,000 distinct CDR3 sequences, over 5% appearing once. This material consisted of PBMCs, taken 5 days after the yellow fever booster vaccination. These receptors were taken from a man aged 30-40 years who received the YFV17D yellow fever vaccine.

The chain employs TRBV6-2 or TRBV6-3 and TRBJ2-1; no firm D call. This CDR3 spans 16 amino acids. Trimming took 0 bases from V and 9 from J, leaving 18 bases between them. The V gene's germline CDR1 is MNHEY and CDR2 SVGEGT. The CDR3 DNA sequence: TGTGCCAGCAGTTACTCGATAGAGACCCCTTCAAGTGAGCAGTTCTTC. Protein sequence: CASSYSIETPSSEQFF.

On this clonotype: One end of the junction is discordant with germline, which a read error may explain. The genes are TRBV6-2 or TRBV6-3 and TRBJ2-3, with D possibly TRBD1 on 7 matching bases. Germline V lookup: CDR1 MNHEY, CDR2 SVGEGT. The CDR3 length is 10 residues. For the CDR3, the DNA is TGTGCCAGTGGAGGGGGCCCGACCCATTTT. Protein sequence: CASGGGPTHF.

This clonotype was recorded a few times. This sequence joins TRBV5-5 and TRBJ2-3, with 9 positions matching TRBD2. The V gene's germline CDR1 is SGHKS and CDR2 YYEKEE (reference sequence). This CDR3 is 16 amino acids long. V dropped 4 bases and J dropped 5; count of bases not matched to a gene: 11. Written as DNA, the CDR3 is TGTGCCAGCAGCGGGGACGGCGGGACTAGCCTAGATACGCAGTATTTT. As protein: CASSGDGGTSLDTQYF.

The CDR3 reads CASSPTSGHEQFF. CDR3 DNA: TGTGCCAGCTCACCTACTAGCGGGCATGAGCAGTTCTTC. The gene calls are TRBV18 and TRBJ2-1; 9 bases map to TRBD2. Germline CDR1 and CDR2: KGHSH and LQKENI. The CDR3 spans 13 residues. The V segment lost 3 bases and the J segment 8 bases; nucleotides outside the gene matches: 2.

There are many counts of this clonotype. The V and J genes are TRBV20-1 and TRBJ1-1; maybe TRBD1 (5 bases). The germline V gene has CDR1 DFQATT and CDR2 SNEGSKA (reference sequence). V was cut by 1 base and J by 4 bases, with 16 bases left in between. The CDR3 totals 15 residues. The CDR3 DNA is TGCAGTGCTAGAGGGTGGGGGGGACTTATCACTGAAGCTTTCTTT. Encoded protein: CSARGWGGLITEAFF.

The sample holds many counts of this clonotype. This chain joins TRBV7-2 and TRBJ2-1; TRBD2 aligns across 13 bases. This CDR3 spans 16 amino acids. Germline assignment: CDR1 SGHTA and CDR2 FQGNSA. Losses at the gene ends were 1 base for V and 8 bases for J; bases not matched to a gene: 5. CDR3 sequence (DNA): TGTGCCAGCAGCTTAGTAACTAGCGGGAGGGCCTATGAGCAGTTCTTC. Translation gives CASSLVTSGRAYEQFF.

This clonotype was seen many times. This chain uses TRBV5-8 with TRBJ2-7, with D possibly matching TRBD2 (5 bases). CDR1 and CDR2 from the germline V gene are SGHTS and YDEGEE. V dropped 4 bases and J dropped 4 bases, with 15 bases sitting between them. The CDR3 covers 14 residues. DNA of the CDR3: TGTGCCAGCAGCAGTCCGGGATCTGCGTACGAGCAGTACTTC. Residues: CASSSPGSAYEQYF.

This clonotype was found many times. The CDR3, as DNA: TGTGCCATCAGTCAGGGACCAACTAATGAAAAACTGTTTTTT. Translation: CAISQGPTNEKLFF. The chain couples TRBV10-3 to TRBJ1-4, with D tentatively TRBD1 (5 bases). Germline V CDR1 and CDR2: ENHRY, SYGVKD. The CDR3 extends over 14 amino acids. Trimming shortened V by 5 bases and J by 0 bases, and 7 bases separated the two germline ends.

V usage is TRBV4-2 and J usage is TRBJ2-7; 8 nucleotides agree with TRBD2. Germline V lookup: CDR1 LGHNA, CDR2 YNFKEQ. V trimming: 0 bases; J trimming: 6 bases; junction bases outside the gene matches: 10. The CDR3 loop spans 16 amino acids. CDR3 sequence reads: CASSQDRAGEVSEQYF. DNA of the CDR3: TGTGCCAGCAGCCAAGACCGAGCGGGAGAGGTAAGCGAGCAGTACTTC.

This clonotype was counted ten times or more. The chain recombines TRBV6-2 or TRBV6-3 with TRBJ2-4; D tentatively fits TRBD1 or TRBD2 (5 bases each). The CDR3 runs 12 residues. V shed 1 base and J shed 7 bases, with 5 bases lying between them. CDR1 and CDR2 from the germline V gene are MNHEY and SVGEGT. CDR3 bases: TGTGCCAGCAGTTACTGGGGGAACATTCAGTACTTC. Protein sequence: CASSYWGNIQYF.

This clonotype was observed a handful of times. Written as DNA, the CDR3 is TGTGCCACCAGCAGTCCTAGGACTAGCGGGAGCTATAGCTCCTACAATGAGCAGTTCTTC. It codes for CATSSPRTSGSYSSYNEQFF. This rearrangement joins TRBV15 to TRBJ2-1; 13 bases align to TRBD2. Trimming cost V 3 bases and J 0 bases; bases outside gene matches: 11. CDR3 size: 20 residues. Germline CDR1 LNHNV, CDR2 YYDKDF (reference sequence). The full variable domain, rest sourced from reference TRBV15 and TRBJ2-1, is DAMVIQNPRYQVTQFGKPVTLSCSQTLNHNVMYWYQQKSSQAPKLLFHYYDKDFNNEADTPDNFQSRRPNTSFCFLDIRSPGLGDTAMYLCATSSPRTSGSYSSYNEQFFGPGTRLTVL.

This clonotype was picked up many times. The chain employs TRBV4-1 and TRBJ2-3; D tentatively reads TRBD1 or TRBD2 (5 bases each). The CDR3 consists of 15 residues. V was cut by 4 bases and J by 3 bases, with 14 bases left in between. Germline V gene data show CDR1 as MGHRA and CDR2 as YSYEKL. The CDR3 nucleotides are TGCGCCAGCAGCCCTCTGGGGGTGGCGACAGATACGCAGTATTTT. Protein: CASSPLGVATDTQYF.

This clonotype was seen more than once but under ten times. The chain employs TRBV5-1 and TRBJ2-6; D not certain. Trimming removed 7 bases from V and 3 bases from J, with 17 bases in between. Germline CDR1 reads SGHRS; CDR2 reads YFSETQ. This CDR3 is built from 16 residues. The CDR3 coding sequence is TGCGCCAGCTCTACTGTGGTCCTGGATGGGGCCAACGTCCTGACTTTC. Its protein is CASSTVVLDGANVLTF.

The sample holds many counts of this clonotype. The chain recombines TRBV21-1 with TRBJ2-7; the tabulated D call, TRBD2, remains unverified against the DNA. TRBV21-1 is flagged as a pseudogene. The CDR3 spans 20 residues. CDR3 bases: TGTGCCAGCCTTTTCAGCAGACGCCCTCGCTTGGGATTCAGCTCCTACGAGCAGTACTTC. This translates into CASLFSRRPRLGFSSYEQYF.

In this sample, this clonotype turned up a few times. The rearrangement links TRBV5-1 to TRBJ2-3; D tentatively reads TRBD1 or TRBD2 (6 bases each). V was cut by 4 bases and J by 7 bases, with 13 bases left in between. Germline CDR1 reads SGHRS; CDR2 reads YFSETQ. This CDR3 spans 13 amino acids. CDR3 in amino acids: CASSPLGGNTQYF. As DNA, the CDR3 is TGCGCCAGCAGCCCCCTCGGGGGCAATACGCAGTATTTT.